This T cell receptor beta chain was observed in a study of response to subunit inactivated influenza vaccine. This clonotype was observed a few times. TCRdb fed the RT-PCR reads into MiXCR, producing one record per CDR3 protein. Of roughly 500,000 distinct CDR3 sequences in the sample, about 15% were seen once. Sequencing was performed on CD4+ T cells sorted from PBMCs, taken 23 months after vaccination. The source is a man aged 50-75 years who received an inactivated influenza vaccine.

The CDR3 DNA is TGCAGCGTTGGGGCAGGGGACAATGAGCAGTTCTTC. It codes for CSVGAGDNEQFF. The chain is built from TRBV29-1 and TRBJ2-1; D perhaps matches TRBD1 (6 bases). Germline-derived CDR1 and CDR2 are SQVTM and ANQGSEA. V was pared by 4 bases and J by 5 bases, with 9 bases between. This CDR3 has 12 amino acids.